The clone carrying this T cell receptor (beta chain) has just one count. Its antigen is still unknown. The method was immunoSEQ multiplex PCR; TCRdb's version includes in-frame clones alone and lacks a portion of them. The sample shows some 1,900,000 clones, 85% to 95% of them seen only once. The data were obtained in a study of shared clonotypes between healthy human individuals. Overall study results and limits: The study found lower generation probabilities in non-shared clonotypes than in those shared by all four donors.

Looked up from germline, CDR1 is MNHEY and CDR2 is SVGAGI. The CDR3 has 13 amino acids. V lost 5 bases, J lost 2 bases, and 6 bases lay in between. Only CD45RO-negative cells positively selected for CCR7 counted as naive CD8 cells, so terminally differentiated effector memory CD45RA+ cells were excluded. This sequence joins TRBV6-5 and TRBJ2-2; D is ambiguous. Source material: naive CD8+ T cells sorted from blood. The receptor was derived from a man aged 18 to 30 in good health. The CDR3 DNA sequence: TGTGCCAGCAGTAGACCCAACACCGGGGAGCTGTTTTTT. Protein product: CASSRPNTGELFF.